The rows below give T cell receptor beta chains drawn from one sample of a study of Ad26.COV2.S vaccination and SARS-CoV-2 variants. The method was immunoSEQ multiplex PCR; TCRdb's version includes in-frame clones alone and lacks a portion of them. Among about 280,000 clones listed, over 75% were seen once. The material sequenced was peripheral blood, taken in a trial of Ad26.COV2.S vaccine versus placebo. The origin of the receptors is a person aged 18-60 years who received the Ad26.COV2.S COVID-19 vaccine or a placebo. Both conserved end residues are trimmed from each CDR3. D genes are given only for firm matches.

d_call: TRBD1; v_call: TRBV7-6; j_call: TRBJ1-2; cdr3_aa: ASSLSPGTGTYGYT
d_call: -; v_call: TRBV28; j_call: TRBJ1-5; cdr3_aa: ASRDTNQPQH
d_call: TRBD1; v_call: TRBV15; j_call: TRBJ1-4; cdr3_aa: ATSREEPDRGPTNEKLF
d_call: -; v_call: TRBV6-5; j_call: TRBJ2-7; cdr3_aa: ASSYGGSYEQY
d_call: TRBD2; v_call: TRBV18; j_call: TRBJ2-5; cdr3_aa: ASSPGLAGGTWYQETQY
d_call: TRBD2; v_call: TRBV29-1; j_call: TRBJ2-5; cdr3_aa: SVARWEGETQY
d_call: -; v_call: TRBV12-2; j_call: TRBJ2-2; cdr3_aa: ASRLCGGELF
d_call: TRBD2; v_call: TRBV7-9; j_call: TRBJ2-1; cdr3_aa: ASSRDYNNEQF
d_call: TRBD2; v_call: TRBV4-1; j_call: TRBJ2-7; cdr3_aa: ASSQNTLAGSYEQY
d_call: TRBD2; v_call: TRBV2; j_call: TRBJ2-4; cdr3_aa: ASSERGPGGKNIQY
d_call: -; v_call: TRBV6-5; j_call: TRBJ2-6; cdr3_aa: ASSLPGANVLT
d_call: TRBD2; v_call: TRBV2; j_call: TRBJ2-3; cdr3_aa: ASSRLAGVSTDTQY
d_call: TRBD1; v_call: TRBV24-1; j_call: TRBJ2-3; cdr3_aa: ATSDPTGLSDTQY
d_call: -; v_call: TRBV6-1; j_call: TRBJ1-3; cdr3_aa: ASSEDDGTSGNTIY
d_call: -; v_call: TRBV12-3/TRBV12-4; j_call: TRBJ2-3; cdr3_aa: ASSPVGTDTQY
d_call: -; v_call: TRBV14; j_call: TRBJ2-7; cdr3_aa: ASSQRLSSYEQY
d_call: -; v_call: TRBV19; j_call: TRBJ2-3; cdr3_aa: ASKGDTQY
d_call: -; v_call: TRBV5-1; j_call: TRBJ2-7; cdr3_aa: ASSLIRSPSLDEQY
d_call: -; v_call: TRBV18; j_call: TRBJ2-2; cdr3_aa: ASSPVVPNTGELF
d_call: TRBD1; v_call: TRBV6-2/TRBV6-3; j_call: TRBJ1-4; cdr3_aa: ASSAPGQAPNEKLF
d_call: -; v_call: TRBV4-2; j_call: TRBJ1-1; cdr3_aa: ASSPGGFATEAF
d_call: TRBD1; v_call: TRBV27; j_call: TRBJ2-7; cdr3_aa: ASSFPGQGNEQY
d_call: TRBD1; v_call: TRBV4-3; j_call: TRBJ1-2; cdr3_aa: ASSQGPGGYGYT
d_call: -; v_call: TRBV4-2; j_call: TRBJ1-3; cdr3_aa: ASSQDRDRPYTIY
d_call: -; v_call: TRBV5-6; j_call: TRBJ1-6; cdr3_aa: ASSAADGPLH
d_call: -; v_call: TRBV27; j_call: TRBJ1-4; cdr3_aa: ASSFSSFSELF
d_call: TRBD1; v_call: TRBV5-1; j_call: TRBJ1-2; cdr3_aa: ASSRSGTENYGYT
d_call: TRBD1; v_call: TRBV29-1; j_call: TRBJ2-7; cdr3_aa: SVPGQGGYEQY
d_call: TRBD2; v_call: TRBV5-5; j_call: TRBJ2-7; cdr3_aa: ASSLSGTSGYEQY
d_call: -; v_call: TRBV7-2; j_call: TRBJ2-1; cdr3_aa: ASSSDQMHNEQF
d_call: -; v_call: TRBV10-3; j_call: TRBJ1-1; cdr3_aa: AIRPGENTEAF
d_call: -; v_call: TRBV29-1; j_call: TRBJ2-5; cdr3_aa: SGDSENQETQY
d_call: -; v_call: TRBV5-6; j_call: TRBJ1-1; cdr3_aa: ASSLGEGTEAF
d_call: TRBD2; v_call: TRBV4-2; j_call: TRBJ2-5; cdr3_aa: ASSQVERGGYQETQY
d_call: TRBD1; v_call: TRBV6-5; j_call: TRBJ2-7; cdr3_aa: AVLKDRAPHEQY